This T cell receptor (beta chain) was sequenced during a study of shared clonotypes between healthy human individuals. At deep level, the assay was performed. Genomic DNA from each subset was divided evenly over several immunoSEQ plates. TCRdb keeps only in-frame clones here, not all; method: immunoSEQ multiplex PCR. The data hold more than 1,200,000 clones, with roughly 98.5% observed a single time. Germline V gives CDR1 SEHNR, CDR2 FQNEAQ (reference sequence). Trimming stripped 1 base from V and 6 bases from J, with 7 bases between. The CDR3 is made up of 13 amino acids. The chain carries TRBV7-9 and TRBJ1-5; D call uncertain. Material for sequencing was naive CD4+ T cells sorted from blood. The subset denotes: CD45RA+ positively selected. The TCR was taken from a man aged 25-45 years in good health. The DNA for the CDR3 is TGTGCCAGCAGCTTAGTACAAGCTCAGCCCCAGCATTTT. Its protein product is CASSLVQAQPQHF.